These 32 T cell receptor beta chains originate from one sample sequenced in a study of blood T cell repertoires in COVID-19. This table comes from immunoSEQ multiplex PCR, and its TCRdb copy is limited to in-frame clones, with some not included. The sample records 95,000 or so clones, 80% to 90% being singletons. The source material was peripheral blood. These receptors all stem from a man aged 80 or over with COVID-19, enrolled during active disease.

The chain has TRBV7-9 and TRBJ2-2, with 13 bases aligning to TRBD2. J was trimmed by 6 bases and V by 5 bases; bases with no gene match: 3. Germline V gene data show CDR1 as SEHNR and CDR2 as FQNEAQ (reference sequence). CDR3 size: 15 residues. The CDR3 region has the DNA TGTGCCAGCAGCCCCACTAGCGGGGGGGCCGGGGAGCTGTTTTTT. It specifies CASSPTSGGAGELFF.

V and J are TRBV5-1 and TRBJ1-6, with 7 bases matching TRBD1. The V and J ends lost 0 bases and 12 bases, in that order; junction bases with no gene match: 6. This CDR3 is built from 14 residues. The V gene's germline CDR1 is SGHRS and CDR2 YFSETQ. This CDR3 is CASSLGTGLGPLHF. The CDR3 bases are TGCGCCAGCAGCTTGGGGACAGGTTTGGGACCCCTCCACTTT.

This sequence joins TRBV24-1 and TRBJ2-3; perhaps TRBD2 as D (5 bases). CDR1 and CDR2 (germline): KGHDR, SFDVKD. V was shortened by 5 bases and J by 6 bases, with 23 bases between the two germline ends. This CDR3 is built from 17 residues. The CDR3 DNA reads TGTGCCACCAGTGGAGGGTACAGAACCCCCGGTTGGGATACGCAGTATTTT. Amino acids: CATSGGYRTPGWDTQYF.

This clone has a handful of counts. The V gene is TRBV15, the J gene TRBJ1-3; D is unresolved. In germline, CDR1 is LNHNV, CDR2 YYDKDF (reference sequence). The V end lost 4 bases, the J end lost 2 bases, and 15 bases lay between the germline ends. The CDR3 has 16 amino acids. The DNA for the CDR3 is TGTGCCACCAGCACACAGTTTAGGATCCCTGGAAACACCATATATTTT. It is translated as CATSTQFRIPGNTIYF.

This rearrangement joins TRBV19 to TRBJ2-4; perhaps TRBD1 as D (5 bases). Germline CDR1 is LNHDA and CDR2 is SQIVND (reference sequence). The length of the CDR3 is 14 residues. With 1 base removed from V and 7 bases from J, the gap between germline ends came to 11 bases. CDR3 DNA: TGTGCCAGTAGTATAGGCAGGGCGAGCAACATTCAGTACTTC. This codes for CASSIGRASNIQYF.

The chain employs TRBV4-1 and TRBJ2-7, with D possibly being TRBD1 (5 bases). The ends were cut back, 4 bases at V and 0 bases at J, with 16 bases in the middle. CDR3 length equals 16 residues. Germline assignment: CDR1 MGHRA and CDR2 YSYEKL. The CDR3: CASSPFQGPSSYEQYF. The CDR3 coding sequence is TGCGCCAGCAGCCCCTTTCAGGGTCCAAGCTCCTACGAGCAGTACTTC.

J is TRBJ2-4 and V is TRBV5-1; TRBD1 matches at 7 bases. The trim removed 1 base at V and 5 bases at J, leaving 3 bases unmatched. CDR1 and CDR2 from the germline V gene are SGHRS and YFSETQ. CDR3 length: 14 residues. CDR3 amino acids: CASSLRQGENIQYF. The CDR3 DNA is TGCGCCAGCAGCTTGAGGCAGGGGGAAAACATTCAGTACTTC.

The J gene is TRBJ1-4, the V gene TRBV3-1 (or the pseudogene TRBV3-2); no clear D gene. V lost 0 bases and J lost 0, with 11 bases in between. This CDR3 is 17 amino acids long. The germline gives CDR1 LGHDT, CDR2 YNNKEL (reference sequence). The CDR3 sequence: CASSQDGEGATNEKLFF. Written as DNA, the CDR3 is TGTGCCAGCAGCCAAGACGGGGAGGGAGCAACTAATGAAAAACTGTTTTTT.

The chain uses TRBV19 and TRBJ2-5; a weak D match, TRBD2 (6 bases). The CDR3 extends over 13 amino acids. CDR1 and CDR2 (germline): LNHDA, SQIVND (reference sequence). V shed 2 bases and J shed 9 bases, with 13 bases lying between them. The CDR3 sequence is CASSINLEGAQYF. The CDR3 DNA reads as TGTGCCAGTAGTATAAATCTGGAGGGAGCCCAGTACTTC.

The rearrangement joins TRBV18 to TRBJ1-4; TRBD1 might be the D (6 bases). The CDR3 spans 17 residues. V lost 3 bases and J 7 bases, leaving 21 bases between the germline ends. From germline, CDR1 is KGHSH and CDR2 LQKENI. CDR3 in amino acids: CASSPGTQGRVSEKLFF. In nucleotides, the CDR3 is TGTGCCAGCTCACCGGGTACTCAGGGGCGCGTCTCTGAAAAACTGTTTTTT.

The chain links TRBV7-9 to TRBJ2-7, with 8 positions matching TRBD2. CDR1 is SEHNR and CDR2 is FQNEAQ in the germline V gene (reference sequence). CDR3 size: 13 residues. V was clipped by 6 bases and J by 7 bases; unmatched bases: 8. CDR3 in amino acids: CASRETGGYEQYF. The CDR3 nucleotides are TGTGCCAGCAGGGAAACGGGAGGGTATGAGCAGTACTTC. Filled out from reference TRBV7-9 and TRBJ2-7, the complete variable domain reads DTGVSQNPRHKITKRGQNVTFRCDPISEHNRLYWYRQTLGQGPEFLTYFQNEAQLEKSRLLSDRFSAERPKGSFSTLEIQRTEQGDSAMYLCASRETGGYEQYFGPGTRLTVT.

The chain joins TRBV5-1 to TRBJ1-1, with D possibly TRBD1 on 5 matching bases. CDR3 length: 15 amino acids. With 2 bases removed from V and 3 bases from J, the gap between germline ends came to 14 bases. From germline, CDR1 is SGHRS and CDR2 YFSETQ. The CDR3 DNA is TGCGCCAGCAGCTTCCTGCGGGGGGGTGACACTGAAGCTTTCTTT. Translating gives CASSFLRGGDTEAFF.

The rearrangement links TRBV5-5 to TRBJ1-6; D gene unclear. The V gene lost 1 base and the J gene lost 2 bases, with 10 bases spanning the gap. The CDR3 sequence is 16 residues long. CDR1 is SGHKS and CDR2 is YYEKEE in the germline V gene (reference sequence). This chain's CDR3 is CASSLTGNTYNSPLHF. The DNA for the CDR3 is TGTGCCAGCAGCTTGACGGGGAACACCTATAATTCACCCCTCCACTTT.

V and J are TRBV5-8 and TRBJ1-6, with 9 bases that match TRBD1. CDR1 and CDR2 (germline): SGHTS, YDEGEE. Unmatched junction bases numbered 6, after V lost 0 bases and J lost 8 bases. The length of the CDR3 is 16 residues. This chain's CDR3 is CASSLVGTGLYSPLHF. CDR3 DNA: TGTGCCAGCAGCTTGGTTGGGACAGGGCTGTATTCACCCCTCCACTTT. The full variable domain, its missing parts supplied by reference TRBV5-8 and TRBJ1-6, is EAGVTQSPTHLIKTRGQQATLRCSPISGHTSVYWYQQALGLGLQFLLWYDEGEERNRGNFPPRFSGRQFPNYSSELNVNALELEDSALYLCASSLVGTGLYSPLHFGNGTRLTVT.

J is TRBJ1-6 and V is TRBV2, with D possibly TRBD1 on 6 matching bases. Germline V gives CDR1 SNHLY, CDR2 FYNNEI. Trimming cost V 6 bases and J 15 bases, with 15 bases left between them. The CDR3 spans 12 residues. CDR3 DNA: TGTGCCAGCAGGACTACAGGGAATGTCCTCCACTTT. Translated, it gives CASRTTGNVLHF.

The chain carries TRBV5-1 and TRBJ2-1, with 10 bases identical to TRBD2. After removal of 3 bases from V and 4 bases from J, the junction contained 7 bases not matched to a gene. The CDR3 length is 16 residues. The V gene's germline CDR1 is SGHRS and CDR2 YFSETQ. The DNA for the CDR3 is TGCGCCAGCAGCTGGGGCCAAGCGGGAGGGTACAATGAGCAGTTCTTC. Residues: CASSWGQAGGYNEQFF. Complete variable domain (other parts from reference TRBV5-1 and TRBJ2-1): KAGVTQTPRYLIKTRGQQVTLSCSPISGHRSVSWYQQTPGQGLQFLFEYFSETQRNKGNFPGRFSGRQFSNSRSEMNVSTLELGDSALYLCASSWGQAGGYNEQFFGPGTRLTVL.

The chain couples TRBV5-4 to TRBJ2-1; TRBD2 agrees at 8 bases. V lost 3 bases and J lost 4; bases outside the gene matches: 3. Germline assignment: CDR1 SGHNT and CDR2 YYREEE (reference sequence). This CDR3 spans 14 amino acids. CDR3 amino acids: CASSSSGPYNEQFF. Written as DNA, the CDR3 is TGTGCCAGCAGCTCTAGCGGGCCTTACAATGAGCAGTTCTTC. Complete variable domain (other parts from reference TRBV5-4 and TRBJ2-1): ETGVTQSPTHLIKTRGQQVTLRCSSQSGHNTVSWYQQALGQGPQFIFQYYREEENGRGNFPPRFSGLQFPNYSSELNVNALELDDSALYLCASSSSGPYNEQFFGPGTRLTVL.

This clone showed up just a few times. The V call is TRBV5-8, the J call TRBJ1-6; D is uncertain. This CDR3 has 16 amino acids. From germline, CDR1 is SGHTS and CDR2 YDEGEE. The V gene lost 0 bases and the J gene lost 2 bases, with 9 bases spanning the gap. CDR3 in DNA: TGTGCCAGCAGCTTGGACAGAAGAGCCTATAATTCACCCCTCCACTTT. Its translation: CASSLDRRAYNSPLHF.

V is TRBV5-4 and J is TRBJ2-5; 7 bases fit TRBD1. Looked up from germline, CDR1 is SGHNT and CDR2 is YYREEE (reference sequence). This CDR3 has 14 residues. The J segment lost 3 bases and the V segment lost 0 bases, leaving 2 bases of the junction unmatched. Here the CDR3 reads CASSLAGTEETQYF. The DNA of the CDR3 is TGTGCCAGCAGCTTGGCAGGGACAGAAGAGACCCAGTACTTC.

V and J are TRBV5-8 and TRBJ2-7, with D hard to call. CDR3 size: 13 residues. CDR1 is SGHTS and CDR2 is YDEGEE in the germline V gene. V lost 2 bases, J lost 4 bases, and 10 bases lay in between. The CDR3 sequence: CASSFQRGYEQYF. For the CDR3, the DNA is TGTGCCAGCAGCTTCCAGCGAGGATACGAGCAGTACTTC.

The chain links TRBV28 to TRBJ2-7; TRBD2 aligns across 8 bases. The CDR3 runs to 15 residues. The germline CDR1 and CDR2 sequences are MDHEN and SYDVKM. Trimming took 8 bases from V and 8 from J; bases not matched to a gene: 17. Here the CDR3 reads CASGRGGGRTFKQYF. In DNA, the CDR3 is TGTGCCAGCGGAAGGGGTGGCGGGAGGACTTTTAAGCAGTACTTC. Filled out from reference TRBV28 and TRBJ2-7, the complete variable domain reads DVKVTQSSRYLVKRTGEKVFLECVQDMDHENMFWYRQDPGLGLRLIYFSYDVKMKEKGDIPEGYSVSREKKERFSLILESASTNQTSMYLCASGRGGGRTFKQYFGPGTRLTVT.

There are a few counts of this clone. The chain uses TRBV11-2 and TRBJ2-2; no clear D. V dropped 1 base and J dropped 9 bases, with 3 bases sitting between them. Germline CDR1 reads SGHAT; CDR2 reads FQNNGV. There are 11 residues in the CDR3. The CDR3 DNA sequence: TGTGCCAGCAGCTTAGCCTGGGAGCTGTTTTTT. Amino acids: CASSLAWELFF. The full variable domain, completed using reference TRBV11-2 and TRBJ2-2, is EAGVAQSPRYKIIEKRQSVAFWCNPISGHATLYWYQQILGQGPKLLIQFQNNGVVDDSQLPKDRFSAERLKGVDSTLKIQPAKLEDSAVYLCASSLAWELFFGEGSRLTVL.

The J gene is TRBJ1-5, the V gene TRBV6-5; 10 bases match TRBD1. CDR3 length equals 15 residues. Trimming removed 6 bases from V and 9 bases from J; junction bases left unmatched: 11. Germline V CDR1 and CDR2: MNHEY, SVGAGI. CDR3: CASSKGQGLGWPQHF. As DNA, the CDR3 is TGTGCCAGCAGCAAGGGACAGGGGCTGGGATGGCCCCAGCATTTT.

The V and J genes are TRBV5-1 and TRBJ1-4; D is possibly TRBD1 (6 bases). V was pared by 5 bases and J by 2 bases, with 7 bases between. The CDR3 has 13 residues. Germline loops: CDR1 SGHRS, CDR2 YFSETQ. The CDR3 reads CASRDRTNEKLFF. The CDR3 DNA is TGCGCCAGCAGAGACAGGACTAATGAAAAACTGTTTTTT.

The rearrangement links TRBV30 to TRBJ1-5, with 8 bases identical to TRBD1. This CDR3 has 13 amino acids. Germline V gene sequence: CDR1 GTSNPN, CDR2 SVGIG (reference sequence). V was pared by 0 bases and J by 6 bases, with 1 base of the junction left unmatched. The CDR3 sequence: CAWSVDRGQPQHF. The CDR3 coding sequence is TGTGCCTGGAGTGTAGACAGGGGTCAGCCCCAGCATTTT. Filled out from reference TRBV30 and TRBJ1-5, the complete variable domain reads SQTIHQWPATLVQPVGSPLSLECTVEGTSNPNLYWYRQAAGRGLQLLFYSVGIGQISSEVPQNLSASRPQDRQFILSSKKLLLSDSGFYLCAWSVDRGQPQHFGDGTRLSIL.

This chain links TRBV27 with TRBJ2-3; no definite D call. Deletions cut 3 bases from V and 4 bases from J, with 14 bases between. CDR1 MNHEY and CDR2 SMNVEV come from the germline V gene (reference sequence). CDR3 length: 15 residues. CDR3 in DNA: TGTGCCAGCAGTTTGACAATGTCTTTAGCAGATACGCAGTATTTT. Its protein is CASSLTMSLADTQYF.

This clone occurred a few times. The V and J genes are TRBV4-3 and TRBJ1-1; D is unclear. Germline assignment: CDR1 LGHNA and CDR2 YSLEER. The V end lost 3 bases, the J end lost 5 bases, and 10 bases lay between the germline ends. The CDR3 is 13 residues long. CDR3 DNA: TGCGCCAGCAGCCACGGGGTACGTACTGAAGCTTTCTTT. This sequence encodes CASSHGVRTEAFF.

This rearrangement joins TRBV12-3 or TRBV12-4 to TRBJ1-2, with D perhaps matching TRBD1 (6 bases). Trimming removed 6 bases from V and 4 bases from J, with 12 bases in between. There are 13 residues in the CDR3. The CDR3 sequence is CASRATGSYGYTF. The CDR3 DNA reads TGTGCCAGCAGGGCGACAGGATCCTATGGCTACACCTTC.

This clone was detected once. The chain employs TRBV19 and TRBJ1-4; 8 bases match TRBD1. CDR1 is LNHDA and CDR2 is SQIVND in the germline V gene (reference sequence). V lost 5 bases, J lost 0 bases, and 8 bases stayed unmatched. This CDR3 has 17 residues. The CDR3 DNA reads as TGTGCCAGTAGTCCCGGGACAGGAGCTACAACTAATGAAAAACTGTTTTTT. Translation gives CASSPGTGATTNEKLFF.

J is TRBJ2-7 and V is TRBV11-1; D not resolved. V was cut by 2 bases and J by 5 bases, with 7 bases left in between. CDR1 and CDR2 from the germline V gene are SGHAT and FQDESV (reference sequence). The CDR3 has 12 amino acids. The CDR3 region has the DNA TGTGCCAGCAGCTTAAATCGTCACGAGCAGTACTTC. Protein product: CASSLNRHEQYF.

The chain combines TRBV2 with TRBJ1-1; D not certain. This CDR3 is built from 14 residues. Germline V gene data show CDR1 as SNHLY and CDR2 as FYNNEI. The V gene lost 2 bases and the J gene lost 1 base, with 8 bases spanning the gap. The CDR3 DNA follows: TGTGCCAGCAGTGAATGGAGGGAGAACACTGAAGCTTTCTTT. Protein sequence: CASSEWRENTEAFF.

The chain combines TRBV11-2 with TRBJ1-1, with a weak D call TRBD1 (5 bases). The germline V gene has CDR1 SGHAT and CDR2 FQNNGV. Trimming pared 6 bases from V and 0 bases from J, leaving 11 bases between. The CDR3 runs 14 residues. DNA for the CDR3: TGTGCCAGCAGTCGGTCGGGGGTGAACACTGAAGCTTTCTTT. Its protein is CASSRSGVNTEAFF.